The 26 T cell receptor beta chains below all came from one sample that was sequenced in a study of T cell responses to AZD1222 COVID-19 vaccine. The data were produced by immunoSEQ multiplex PCR, yet TCRdb's version contains in-frame clones alone and is incomplete. The sample consists of over 120,000 clones, around 90% of them appearing once. Sequencing was performed on peripheral blood, taken on day 0 of AZD1222 vaccination. The source of these receptors is an adult in good health.

The genes are TRBV18 and TRBJ2-7; possible D gene TRBD1, 5 bases. V was pared by 6 bases and J by 4 bases, with 19 bases between. This CDR3 is built from 15 residues. Germline V gives CDR1 KGHSH, CDR2 LQKENI. The CDR3 DNA is TGTGCCAGCTCCCCGACAGAAAGAGCGCGGTACGAGCAGTACTTC. Translation: CASSPTERARYEQYF. Filled out from reference TRBV18 and TRBJ2-7, the complete variable domain reads NAGVMQNPRHLVRRRGQEARLRCSPMKGHSHVYWYRQLPEEGLKFMVYLQKENIIDESGMPKERFSAEFPKEGPSILRIQQVVRGDSAAYFCASSPTERARYEQYFGPGTRLTVT.

The rearrangement links TRBV27 to TRBJ2-3; the match to TRBD1 covers 7 bases. The CDR3 totals 13 residues. V was clipped by 1 base and J by 9 bases; unmatched bases: 4. The germline CDR1 and CDR2 sequences are MNHEY and SMNVEV (reference sequence). CDR3 residues: CASSLYGTATQYF. The CDR3 DNA sequence: TGTGCCAGCAGTTTATACGGGACAGCAACGCAGTATTTT.

The V gene is TRBV28, the J gene TRBJ2-1; 11 nucleotides match TRBD2. Trimming at V came to 4 bases and at J to 1 base, leaving 3 bases not matched to a gene. Germline V gene lookup returns CDR1 MDHEN and CDR2 SYDVKM. The CDR3 is 16 amino acids. The CDR3 coding sequence is TGTGCCAGCAGTTACACTAGCGGGAGATCCTACAATGAGCAGTTCTTC. Translation gives CASSYTSGRSYNEQFF.

This chain connects TRBV4-1 to TRBJ2-2; D possibly corresponds to TRBD1 (7 bases). CDR1 and CDR2 (germline): MGHRA, YSYEKL. Trimming left V 0 bases short and J 1 base short, with 12 bases between. There are 17 residues in the CDR3. CDR3 amino acids: CASSQDWRGLNTGELFF. CDR3 nucleotide sequence: TGCGCCAGCAGCCAAGATTGGAGGGGGCTGAACACCGGGGAGCTGTTTTTT.

The chain couples TRBV9 to TRBJ2-6; the D gene could be TRBD1 or TRBD2 (5 bases each). This CDR3 spans 16 amino acids. Trimming stripped 4 bases from V and 0 bases from J, with 11 bases between. Germline CDR1 is SGDLS and CDR2 is YYNGEE. The CDR3 reads CASSRDLSSGANVLTF. In DNA, the CDR3 is TGTGCCAGCAGCCGGGACCTTAGCTCTGGGGCCAACGTCCTGACTTTC.

The chain is built from TRBV9 and TRBJ2-2; TRBD2 might be the D (6 bases). CDR1 SGDLS and CDR2 YYNGEE come from the germline V gene. The CDR3 spans 15 residues. V dropped 5 bases and J dropped 2 bases, with 13 bases sitting between them. The CDR3 DNA follows: TGTGCCAGCAGTCTTAGCGGAATAAACACCGGGGAGCTGTTTTTT. Translated: CASSLSGINTGELFF.

The rearrangement uses TRBV18 and TRBJ2-5; TRBD1 agrees at 8 bases. This CDR3 has 17 residues. J lost 1 base, V lost 2 bases, and 9 bases had no gene match. Germline V gene data show CDR1 as KGHSH and CDR2 as LQKENI. The CDR3 DNA is TGTGCCAGCTCACCAGTTAGGGCAGGGGGCATCCAAGAGACCCAGTACTTC. This codes for CASSPVRAGGIQETQYF.

This chain uses TRBV7-9 with TRBJ1-2; a possible D gene is TRBD1 (6 bases). The germline V gene has CDR1 SEHNR and CDR2 FQNEAQ (reference sequence). The CDR3 extends over 14 amino acids. Trimming cost V 0 bases and J 2 bases, with 7 bases left between them. DNA of the CDR3: TGTGCCAGCAGCTTAGCCGGGGGCAACTATGGCTACACCTTC. It codes for CASSLAGGNYGYTF.

With respect to this clone: One junction end does not reproduce the germline sequence, and a read error may be involved. This chain uses TRBV28 with TRBJ1-4; unclear D gene. The CDR3 covers 16 residues. Germline lookup yields CDR1 MDHEN and CDR2 SYDVKM. In DNA, the CDR3 is TGTGCCAGCAGCCCCTCCGGAGAAAGCGTGGATGAAAAGCTGTTTTTT. It yields the protein CASSPSGESVDEKLFF.

The chain combines TRBV28 with TRBJ1-5; D is possibly TRBD1 (5 bases). V lost 0 bases, J lost 5 bases, and 5 bases lay in between. There are 13 residues in the CDR3. From germline, CDR1 is MDHEN and CDR2 SYDVKM. The CDR3: CASSLWGDQPQHF. CDR3 bases: TGTGCCAGCAGTTTATGGGGGGATCAGCCCCAGCATTTT.

The chain has TRBV30 and TRBJ2-2, with 9 bases lining up with TRBD2. The CDR3 contains 16 residues. The ends lost 5 bases at V and 7 bases at J; junction bases unmatched: 14. Germline V gives CDR1 GTSNPN, CDR2 SVGIG (reference sequence). The CDR3 nucleotides read TGTGCCTGGTCACCCTCCTCAGCGGGAGGAATCGGGGAGCTGTTTTTT. The encoded protein is CAWSPSSAGGIGELFF.

The chain has TRBV7-3 and TRBJ2-3, with TRBD2 as a possible D gene (6 bases). Germline V gene sequence: CDR1 SGHTA, CDR2 FQGTGA. V was pared by 5 bases and J by 5 bases, with 8 bases between. The CDR3 is 12 amino acids. This CDR3 reads CASSPEGDTQYF. CDR3 in DNA: TGTGCCAGCAGCCCGGAGGGAGATACGCAGTATTTT.

The chain joins TRBV6-1 to TRBJ1-5; unclear D gene. The CDR3 length is 15 residues. Looked up from germline, CDR1 is MNHNS and CDR2 is SASEGT. Trimming shortened V by 1 base and J by 6 bases, and 13 bases separated the two germline ends. CDR3 sequence: CASSEGMEGGQPQHF. The CDR3 nucleotides read TGTGCCAGCAGTGAAGGTATGGAGGGAGGTCAGCCCCAGCATTTT.

This chain links TRBV12-3 or TRBV12-4 with TRBJ2-5; D ambiguous. Trimming removed 3 bases from V and 3 bases from J, with 8 bases in between. The length of the CDR3 is 13 residues. As DNA, the CDR3 is TGTGCCAGCAGTTTGGTCCGGAAAGAGACCCAGTACTTC. Encoded protein: CASSLVRKETQYF.

The chain carries TRBV2 and TRBJ2-1, with D possibly matching TRBD1 (5 bases). Per the germline V gene, CDR1 is SNHLY and CDR2 is FYNNEI. The CDR3 contains 12 residues. Trimming stripped 1 base from V and 9 bases from J, with 7 bases between. As DNA, the CDR3 is TGTGCCAGCAGTGAAGGGCAGGGTGAGCAGTTCTTC. It yields the protein CASSEGQGEQFF.

This rearrangement joins TRBV11-2 to TRBJ1-1, with D perhaps TRBD1 (6 bases). Trimming removed 6 bases at V and 4 bases at J, with 9 bases between. The CDR3 covers 12 residues. CDR1 and CDR2 from the germline V gene are SGHAT and FQNNGV. CDR3 nucleotide sequence: TGTGCCAGCAGAAGGGGGGGCACTGAAGCTTTCTTT. Its protein product is CASRRGGTEAFF.

This clone was observed a single time. This chain joins TRBV5-1 and TRBJ2-7; tentative D call: TRBD1 (6 bases). Trimming shortened V by 1 base and J by 1 base, and 12 bases separated the two germline ends. Germline V gene sequence: CDR1 SGHRS, CDR2 YFSETQ. The CDR3 has 15 residues. This chain's CDR3 is CASSLSGGASYEQYF. The CDR3 region has the DNA TGCGCCAGCAGCTTGAGTGGGGGCGCTTCCTACGAGCAGTACTTC.

The chain employs TRBV4-2 and TRBJ2-2; 7 bases agree with TRBD2. Germline V lookup: CDR1 LGHNA, CDR2 YNFKEQ. The V segment lost 1 base and the J segment 6 bases; nucleotides outside the gene matches: 5. The CDR3 covers 15 residues. CDR3 bases: TGTGCCAGCAGCCAAGCGGGCGGGAGCCCCGGGGAGCTGTTTTTT. Its translation: CASSQAGGSPGELFF.

The genes are TRBV9 and TRBJ1-2, with 9 bases matching TRBD1. CDR1 and CDR2 from the germline V gene are SGDLS and YYNGEE. V trimming: 3 bases; J trimming: 5 bases; junction bases outside the gene matches: 5. The CDR3 is 14 amino acids. The CDR3 is CASSAGTGPYGYTF. Written as DNA, the CDR3 is TGTGCCAGCAGCGCCGGGACAGGGCCTTATGGCTACACCTTC.

The chain is built from TRBV6-5 and TRBJ2-5; possible D gene TRBD2, 6 bases. V gave up 2 bases and J gave up 1 base, with 8 bases separating them. This CDR3 contains 14 residues. Germline CDR1 and CDR2: MNHEY and SVGAGI. The CDR3 reads CASSYGGVQETQYF. Here the CDR3 DNA reads TGTGCCAGCAGTTACGGCGGGGTCCAAGAGACCCAGTACTTC.

The genes are TRBV30 and TRBJ2-7; 8 positions agree with TRBD1. The ends lost 0 bases at V and 2 bases at J; junction bases unmatched: 0. Germline V gene lookup returns CDR1 GTSNPN and CDR2 SVGIG (reference sequence). This CDR3 is 13 amino acids long. The CDR3 bases are TGTGCCTGGAGTGTGGACAGGGCCTACGAGCAGTACTTC. Amino acid sequence: CAWSVDRAYEQYF.

The chain is built from TRBV10-2 and TRBJ2-7; D is perhaps TRBD2 (6 bases). The V end lost 5 bases, the J end lost 0 bases, and 17 bases lay between the germline ends. Germline V gives CDR1 WSHSY, CDR2 SAAADI. The CDR3 covers 16 residues. The CDR3 spells CASSPLPGLFSYEQYF. The CDR3 DNA reads as TGCGCCAGCAGTCCCTTACCGGGACTTTTCTCCTACGAGCAGTACTTC.

With regard to this clone: Other DNA sequences in the same sample also yield this CDR3. The chain uses TRBV5-1 and TRBJ2-7; 14 nucleotides match TRBD2. The CDR3 length is 16 residues. The germline V gene encodes CDR1 SGHRS and CDR2 YFSETQ. J gave up 3 bases and V 3 bases, and 5 bases lay outside the gene matches. The CDR3, as DNA: TGCGCCAGCAGCTGGGGACTAGCGGGAGTTAGCTACGAGCAGTACTTC. Protein: CASSWGLAGVSYEQYF.

In regard to this clone: The junction departs from the called germline gene at one end, perhaps through a read error. V is TRBV3-1 (or the pseudogene TRBV3-2) and J is TRBJ1-1; D not certain. The CDR3 has 13 amino acids. The germline V gene has CDR1 LGHDT and CDR2 YNNKEL (reference sequence). CDR3 sequence: CASSPVMGTGAFF. Here the CDR3 DNA reads TGTGCCAGCAGCCCCGTGATGGGAACTGGAGCTTTCTTT.

The V call is TRBV5-4, the J call TRBJ2-7, with D perhaps matching TRBD1 (7 bases). The germline CDR1 and CDR2 sequences are SGHNT and YYREEE (reference sequence). The CDR3 loop spans 13 amino acids. The ends were cut back, 4 bases at V and 5 bases at J, with 13 bases in the middle. Here the CDR3 DNA reads TGTGCCAGCAGCGCGGGACAGTGGCACGAGCAGTACTTC. Its protein is CASSAGQWHEQYF.

This sequence joins TRBV6-6 and TRBJ1-5; D unresolved. Germline assignment: CDR1 MNHNY and CDR2 SVGAGI (reference sequence). The CDR3 is 13 residues long. CDR3 protein: CACQSYSNQPQHF. In nucleotides, the CDR3 is TGTGCTTGCCAGTCTTATAGCAATCAGCCCCAGCATTTT.